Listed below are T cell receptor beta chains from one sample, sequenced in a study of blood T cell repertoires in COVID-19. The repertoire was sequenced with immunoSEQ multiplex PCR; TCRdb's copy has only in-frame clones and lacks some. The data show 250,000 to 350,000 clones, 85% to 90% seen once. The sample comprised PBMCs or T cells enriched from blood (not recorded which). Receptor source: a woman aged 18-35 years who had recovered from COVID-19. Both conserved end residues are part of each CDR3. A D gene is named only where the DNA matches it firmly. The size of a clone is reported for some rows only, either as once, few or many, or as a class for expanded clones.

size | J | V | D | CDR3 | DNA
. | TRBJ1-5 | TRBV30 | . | CAWSVRGGQPQHF | TGTGCCTGGAGTGTACGGGGTGGTCAGCCCCAGCATTTT
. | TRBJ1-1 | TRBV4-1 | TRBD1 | CASSQVQGEFGTEAFF | TGCGCCAGCAGCCAAGTTCAGGGGGAGTTTGGCACTGAAGCTTTCTTT
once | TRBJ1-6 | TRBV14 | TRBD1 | CASSHLTGRKNSPLHF | TGTGCCAGCAGCCACTTGACAGGGAGGAAGAATTCACCCCTCCACTTT
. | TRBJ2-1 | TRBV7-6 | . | CASSFPETSYNEQFF | TGTGCCAGCAGCTTTCCAGAGACTAGCTACAATGAGCAGTTCTTC
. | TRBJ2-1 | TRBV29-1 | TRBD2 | CSVTTGLAGGSSYNEQFF | TGCAGCGTTACTACGGGGCTAGCGGGAGGGAGCTCCTACAATGAGCAGTTCTTC
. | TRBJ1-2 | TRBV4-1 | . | CASSQDGDMNYGYTF | TGCGCCAGCAGCCAGGATGGAGATATGAACTATGGCTACACCTTC
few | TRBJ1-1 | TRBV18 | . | CASSPPSGDTEAFF | TGTGCCAGCTCACCACCTTCAGGGGATACTGAAGCTTTCTTT
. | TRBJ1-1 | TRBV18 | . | CASSPTMDTEAFF | TGTGCCAGCTCACCTACAATGGACACTGAAGCTTTCTTT
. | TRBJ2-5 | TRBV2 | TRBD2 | CATGISRASGQETQYF | TGTGCCACCGGGATTTCCAGGGCTAGCGGCCAAGAGACCCAGTACTTC
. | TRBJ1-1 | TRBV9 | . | CASSVEGTGNTEAFF | TGTGCCAGCAGCGTCGAGGGTACGGGGAACACTGAAGCTTTCTTT
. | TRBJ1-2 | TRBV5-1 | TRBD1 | CASSAGTGGYTF | TGCGCCAGCAGCGCTGGGACAGGTGGCTACACCTTC
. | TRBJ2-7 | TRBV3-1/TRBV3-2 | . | CASSHNRADGEQYF | TGTGCCAGCAGCCACAACAGGGCCGACGGCGAGCAGTACTTC
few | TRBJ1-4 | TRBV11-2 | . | CASSLMGHLFSTNEKLFF | TGTGCCAGCAGCTTAATGGGACACCTTTTTTCAACTAATGAAAAACTGTTTTTT
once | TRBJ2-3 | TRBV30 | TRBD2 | CAWSVTSGGADTQYF | TGTGCCTGGAGTGTGACTAGCGGGGGGGCAGATACGCAGTATTTT
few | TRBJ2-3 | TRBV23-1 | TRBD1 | CASSRGGGCTDTQYF | TGCGCCAGCAGTCGAGGGGGCGGATGCACAGATACGCAGTATTTT
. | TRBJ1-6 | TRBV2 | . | CASRRTFLVYNSPLHF | TGTGCCAGCAGGAGGACATTTCTCGTGTACAATTCACCCCTCCACTTT
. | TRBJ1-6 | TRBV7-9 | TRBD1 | CASSAGQGAWTPLHF | TGTGCCAGCAGCGCCGGACAGGGTGCTTGGACACCCCTCCACTTT
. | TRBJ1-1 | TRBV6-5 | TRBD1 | CASSPTGGGATEAFF | TGTGCCAGCAGTCCTACAGGGGGCGGGGCCACTGAAGCTTTCTTT
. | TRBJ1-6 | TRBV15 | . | CATSRGRVNSPLHF | TGTGCCACCAGCAGAGGCAGGGTTAATTCACCCCTCCACTTT
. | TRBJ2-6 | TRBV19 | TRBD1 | CASSIGTGRSGANVLTF | TGTGCCAGTAGTATTGGGACAGGCCGCTCTGGGGCCAACGTCCTGACTTTC
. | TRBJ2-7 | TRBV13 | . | CASSPRDSSGQQYF | TGTGCCAGCAGCCCCCGGGACTCCTCCGGGCAGCAGTACTTC
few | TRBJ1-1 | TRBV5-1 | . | CASSLVQGEATEAFF | TGCGCCAGCAGCTTGGTACAGGGAGAGGCCACTGAAGCTTTCTTT
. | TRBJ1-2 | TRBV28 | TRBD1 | CASKAGTGANYGYTF | TGTGCCAGCAAGGCCGGGACAGGAGCTAACTATGGCTACACCTTC
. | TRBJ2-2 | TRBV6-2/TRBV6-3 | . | CASSRRDTGELFF | TGTGCCAGCAGTCGGAGGGACACCGGGGAGCTGTTTTTT
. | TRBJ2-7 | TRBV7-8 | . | CASSFAGVPYEQYF | TGTGCCAGCAGCTTCGCAGGGGTTCCCTACGAGCAGTACTTC
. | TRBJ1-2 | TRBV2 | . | CATSRANYGYTF | TGTGCCACCTCCCGAGCTAACTATGGCTACACCTTC
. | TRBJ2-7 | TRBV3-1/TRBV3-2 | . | CASSQGGGTTGEQYF | TGTGCCAGCAGCCAAGGTGGCGGGACGACGGGGGAGCAGTACTTC
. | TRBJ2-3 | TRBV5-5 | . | CASSLMGGDTQYF | TGTGCCAGCAGCTTGATGGGGGGAGATACGCAGTATTTT
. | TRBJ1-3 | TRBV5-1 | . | CASSFGTGNTIYF | TGCGCCAGCAGCTTCGGGACAGGAAACACCATATATTTT
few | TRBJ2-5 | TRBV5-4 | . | CASSYPGPETQYF | TGTGCCAGCAGCTACCCAGGGCCAGAGACCCAGTACTTC
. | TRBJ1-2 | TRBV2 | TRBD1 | CASSRQGIYGYTF | TGTGCCAGCAGTCGACAGGGGATCTATGGCTACACCTTC
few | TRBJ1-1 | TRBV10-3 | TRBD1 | CAISGGTGDRDTEAFF | TGTGCCATCAGTGGAGGGACAGGGGATCGAGATACTGAAGCTTTCTTT
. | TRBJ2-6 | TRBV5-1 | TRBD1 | CASSLGSTTGAGANVLTF | TGCGCCAGCAGCTTAGGAAGCACGACAGGGGCTGGGGCCAACGTCCTGACTTTC
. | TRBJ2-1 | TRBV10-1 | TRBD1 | CASNGRGQGAKGDEQFF | TGCGCCAGCAACGGTCGAGGACAGGGGGCCAAAGGCGATGAGCAGTTCTTC
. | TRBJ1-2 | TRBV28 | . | CASRPFKGVYGYTF | TGTGCCAGCAGACCCTTCAAAGGGGTCTATGGCTACACCTTC
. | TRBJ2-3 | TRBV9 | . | CASSGLRRGLTDTQYF | TGTGCCAGCAGCGGACTTCGGCGGGGGCTCACAGATACGCAGTATTTT
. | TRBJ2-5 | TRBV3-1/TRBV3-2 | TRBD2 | CASSQGLAVGEETQYF | TGTGCCAGCAGCCAGGGACTAGCGGTAGGGGAAGAGACCCAGTACTTC
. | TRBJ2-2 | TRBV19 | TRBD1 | CASIRTGGSSPNTGELFF | TGTGCCAGTATTAGGACAGGCGGCTCCTCACCGAACACCGGGGAGCTGTTTTTT
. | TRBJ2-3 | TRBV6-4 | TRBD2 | CASSDEEGGPSNTQYF | TGTGCCAGCAGTGACGAGGAGGGAGGGCCTTCAAATACGCAGTATTTT
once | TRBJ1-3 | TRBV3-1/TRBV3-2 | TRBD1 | CASSQGSGTGGNTIYF | TGTGCCAGCAGCCAAGGTTCCGGGACAGGGGGAAACACCATATATTTT
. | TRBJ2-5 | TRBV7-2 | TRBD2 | CASSFALAGTETQYF | TGTGCCAGCAGCTTTGCCCTAGCGGGAACAGAGACCCAGTACTTC
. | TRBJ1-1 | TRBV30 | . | CAWSLAGRAEAFF | TGTGCCTGGAGTCTAGCGGGGAGGGCTGAAGCTTTCTTT
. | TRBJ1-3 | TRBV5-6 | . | CASSSQGSGNTIYF | TGTGCCAGCAGCTCGCAGGGTTCTGGAAACACCATATATTTT
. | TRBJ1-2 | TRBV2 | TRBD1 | CASSPGTGHGYTF | TGTGCCAGCAGCCCGGGGACAGGGCATGGCTACACCTTC
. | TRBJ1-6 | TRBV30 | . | CAIELGDISHPGNSPLHF | TGTGCCATTGAGCTAGGGGACATTTCCCACCCAGGGAATTCACCCCTCCACTTT
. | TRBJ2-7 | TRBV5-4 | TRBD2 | CASSSGGAGAYEQYF | TGTGCCAGCAGCTCGGGGGGTGCAGGAGCCTACGAGCAGTACTTC
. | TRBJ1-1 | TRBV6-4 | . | CASSVEGDTEAFF | TGTGCCAGCAGTGTGGAGGGTGACACTGAAGCTTTCTTT
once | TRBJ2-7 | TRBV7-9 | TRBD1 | CASSVWLGTGEVYEQYF | TGTGCCAGCAGCGTATGGCTTGGGACAGGGGAGGTTTACGAGCAGTACTTC
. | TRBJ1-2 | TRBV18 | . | CASSRQTRYGYTF | TGTGCCAGCTCACGACAGACCCGCTATGGCTACACCTTC
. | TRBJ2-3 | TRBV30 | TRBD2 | CAWIPSGVADTQYF | TGTGCCTGGATTCCTAGCGGGGTGGCAGATACGCAGTATTTT
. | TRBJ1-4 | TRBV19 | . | CASTDGFSNEKLFF | TGTGCCAGCACTGACGGGTTCTCTAATGAAAAACTGTTTTTT